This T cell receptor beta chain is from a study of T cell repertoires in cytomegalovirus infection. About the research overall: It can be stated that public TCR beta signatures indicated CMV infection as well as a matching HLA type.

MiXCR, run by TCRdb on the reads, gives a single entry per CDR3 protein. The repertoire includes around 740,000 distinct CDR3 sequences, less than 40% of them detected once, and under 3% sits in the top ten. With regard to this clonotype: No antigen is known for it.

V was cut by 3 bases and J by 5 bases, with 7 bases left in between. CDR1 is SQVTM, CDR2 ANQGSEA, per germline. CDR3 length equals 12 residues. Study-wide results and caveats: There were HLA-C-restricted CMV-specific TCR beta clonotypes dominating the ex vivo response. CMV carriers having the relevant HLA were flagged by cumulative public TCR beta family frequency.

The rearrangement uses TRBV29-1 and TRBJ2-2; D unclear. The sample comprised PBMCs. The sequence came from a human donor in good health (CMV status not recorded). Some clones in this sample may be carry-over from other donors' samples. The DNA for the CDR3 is TGCAGCGTTGACTGGGGAACCGGGGAGCTGTTTTTT. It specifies CSVDWGTGELFF.